The 29 T cell receptor beta chains listed next were all sequenced from one sample in a study of OX40 agonist ivuxolimab in advanced cancers. The repertoire was sequenced with immunoSEQ multiplex PCR; TCRdb's copy has only in-frame clones and lacks some. The sample has more than 45,000 clones; around four fifths are singletons. The source material was CD4+ or CD8+ T cells sorted from blood, sampled in a trial of the OX40 agonist ivuxolimab. These receptors came from an adult with an advanced solid tumor such as melanoma, head and neck, liver or kidney cancer.

The V and J genes are TRBV4-2 and TRBJ2-5, with D perhaps TRBD1 (6 bases). V dropped 1 base and J dropped 10 bases, with 25 bases sitting between them. Germline lookup yields CDR1 LGHNA and CDR2 YNFKEQ. The CDR3 extends over 17 amino acids. CDR3 loop: CASSQVGQGLSRGGQYF. CDR3 nucleotides: TGTGCCAGCAGCCAAGTGGGGCAGGGGTTATCCCGAGGGGGCCAGTACTTC.

The J gene is TRBJ2-5, the V gene TRBV4-1, with 11 nucleotides matching TRBD2. Losses at the gene ends were 3 bases for V and 3 bases for J; bases not matched to a gene: 9. Germline V gene lookup returns CDR1 MGHRA and CDR2 YSYEKL. CDR3 size: 17 residues. The CDR3 loop reads CASSQVVGTSGKETQYF. The CDR3 DNA is TGCGCCAGCAGCCAGGTTGTCGGGACTAGCGGAAAAGAGACCCAGTACTTC.

V is TRBV18 and J is TRBJ1-2; D remains unclear. The germline CDR1 and CDR2 sequences are KGHSH and LQKENI. The CDR3 contains 13 residues. The V end was cut by 3 bases, the J end by 0 bases, with 5 bases between. The CDR3 here is CASSPEANYGYTF. The DNA of the CDR3 is TGTGCCAGCTCACCGGAGGCTAACTATGGCTACACCTTC.

The sample holds one count of this clone. The chain uses TRBV7-2 and TRBJ2-2; TRBD2 might be the D (5 bases). CDR1 is SGHTA and CDR2 is FQGNSA in the germline V gene. This CDR3 is 15 amino acids long. V was cut by 3 bases and J by 4 bases, with 12 bases left in between. In DNA form, the CDR3 reads TGTGCCAGCAGCTTCGAGGGAATCGGCACCGGGGAGCTGTTTTTT. Translated: CASSFEGIGTGELFF. The full variable domain, completed using reference TRBV7-2 and TRBJ2-2, is GAGVSQSPSNKVTEKGKDVELRCDPISGHTALYWYRQSLGQGLEFLIYFQGNSAPDKSGLPSDRFSAERTGGSVSTLTIQRTQQEDSAVYLCASSFEGIGTGELFFGEGSRLTVL.

This chain joins TRBV28 and TRBJ1-3, with a weak D call TRBD1 (6 bases). Germline CDR1 reads MDHEN; CDR2 reads SYDVKM. This CDR3 contains 12 residues. This chain's CDR3 is CSSRGSGNTIYF. The CDR3, as DNA: TGTTCTAGCAGGGGCTCTGGAAACACCATATATTTT. Based on the CDR3 plus reference TRBV28 and TRBJ1-3, the full variable domain is DVKVTQSSRYLVKRTGEKVFLECVQDMDHENMFWYRQDPGLGLRLIYFSYDVKMKEKGDIPEGYSVSREKKERFSLILESASTNQTSMYLCSSRGSGNTIYFGEGSWLTVV.

The genes are TRBV18 and TRBJ2-3; 8 bases align to TRBD1. After removal of 3 bases from V and 1 base from J, the junction contained 12 bases not matched to a gene. This CDR3 contains 18 residues. Germline V gene sequence: CDR1 KGHSH, CDR2 LQKENI. CDR3 in DNA: TGTGCCAGCTCACCCGGACAGGGTACAATCGGAGGCACAGATACGCAGTATTTT. Translated: CASSPGQGTIGGTDTQYF.

V gene TRBV11-2 combines with J gene TRBJ2-7, with 12 positions matching TRBD2. The V gene end was trimmed by 1 base and the J gene end by 7 bases; junction bases not matched to a gene: 5. Germline-derived CDR1 and CDR2 are SGHAT and FQNNGV. The CDR3 runs 15 residues. In DNA form, the CDR3 reads TGTGCCAGCAGCTTAGCTCCAGGACTAGCGGGGGAGCAGTACTTC. This translates into CASSLAPGLAGEQYF.

V usage is TRBV7-2 and J usage is TRBJ2-3; 10 bases align to TRBD2. Trimming at V came to 0 bases and at J to 1 base, leaving 1 base not matched to a gene. The CDR3 covers 16 residues. The V gene's germline CDR1 is SGHTA and CDR2 FQGNSA. The CDR3 DNA reads as TGTGCCAGCAGCTTAGCCGGGACTAGCGGCACAGATACGCAGTATTTT. Protein sequence: CASSLAGTSGTDTQYF.

This chain uses TRBV9 with TRBJ1-5, with TRBD1 matching over 7 bases. The germline V gene has CDR1 SGDLS and CDR2 YYNGEE. CDR3 length: 13 amino acids. Trimming at V came to 2 bases and at J to 7 bases, leaving 3 bases not matched to a gene. The CDR3 protein is CASSVGQTQPQHF. Here the CDR3 DNA reads TGTGCCAGCAGCGTGGGACAGACCCAGCCCCAGCATTTT.

As to this clone: An end of the junction does not agree with germline; a read error may underlie this. V usage is TRBV7-7 and J usage is TRBJ2-1; TRBD1 aligns across 7 bases. From germline, CDR1 is SSHAT and CDR2 FNYEAQ (reference sequence). The CDR3 consists of 16 residues. CDR3 region: CASSLNRGSSYNEQFF. The CDR3 coding sequence is TGTGCTAGCAGCTTGAACAGGGGAAGCTCCTACAATGAGCAGTTCTTC.

This clone has just a few counts. This chain joins TRBV30 and TRBJ1-6; D possibly corresponds to TRBD1 (6 bases). Trimming stripped 4 bases from V and 10 bases from J, with 14 bases between. Germline V lookup: CDR1 GTSNPN, CDR2 SVGIG (reference sequence). The CDR3 is 13 amino acids. The CDR3 loop is CAWTRQAGSPLHF. For the CDR3, the DNA is TGTGCCTGGACCCGACAGGCGGGCTCACCCCTCCACTTT. Looking up the rest from reference TRBV30 and TRBJ1-6 gives the full variable domain: SQTIHQWPATLVQPVGSPLSLECTVEGTSNPNLYWYRQAAGRGLQLLFYSVGIGQISSEVPQNLSASRPQDRQFILSSKKLLLSDSGFYLCAWTRQAGSPLHFGNGTRLTVT.

This clone appeared a few times. The chain couples TRBV7-2 to TRBJ1-5, with no clear D. The CDR3 covers 12 residues. CDR1 SGHTA and CDR2 FQGNSA come from the germline V gene. The V gene lost 5 bases and the J gene lost 7 bases, with 9 bases spanning the gap. The CDR3, as DNA: TGTGCCAGCAGCGACCCGGGGCAGCCCCAGCATTTT. It yields the protein CASSDPGQPQHF.

The CDR3 spells CASSQGTGPNTEAFF. In DNA form, the CDR3 reads TGTGCCAGCAGCCAAGGTACAGGCCCGAACACTGAAGCTTTCTTT. V gene TRBV4-2 combines with J gene TRBJ1-1; D is possibly TRBD1 (5 bases). The CDR3 is 15 residues long. Germline values: CDR1 LGHNA, CDR2 YNFKEQ. Trimming took off 1 base at V and 1 base at J, with 10 bases between the two ends.

The chain employs TRBV7-2 and TRBJ2-3; D may be TRBD1 (6 bases). The V gene lost 2 bases and the J gene lost 2 bases, with 14 bases spanning the gap. CDR1 SGHTA and CDR2 FQGNSA come from the germline V gene. This CDR3 contains 16 residues. This CDR3 reads CASSLNFGGHTDTQYF. The CDR3 coding sequence is TGTGCCAGCAGCTTAAATTTTGGGGGACACACAGATACGCAGTATTTT. The full variable domain, its missing parts supplied by reference TRBV7-2 and TRBJ2-3, is GAGVSQSPSNKVTEKGKDVELRCDPISGHTALYWYRQSLGQGLEFLIYFQGNSAPDKSGLPSDRFSAERTGGSVSTLTIQRTQQEDSAVYLCASSLNFGGHTDTQYFGPGTRLTVL.

J is TRBJ2-7 and V is TRBV6-6; 10 bases agree with TRBD2. CDR3 length: 16 amino acids. V shed 0 bases, J shed 4 bases, and the junction held 6 bases outside the gene matches. Germline V lookup: CDR1 MNHNY, CDR2 SVGAGI (reference sequence). In DNA, the CDR3 is TGTGCCAGCAGTTACTCGGCTAGCGGGGGCGGGTACGAGCAGTACTTC. Its protein product is CASSYSASGGGYEQYF.

The chain is built from TRBV14 and TRBJ2-1, with D possibly matching TRBD2 (5 bases). V gave up 6 bases and J gave up 5 bases, with 20 bases separating them. The CDR3 is 16 residues long. Per germline, CDR1 SGHDN and CDR2 FVKESK. The CDR3 loop reads CASSPTGWARDNEQFF. The CDR3 DNA reads as TGTGCCAGCAGTCCTACTGGGTGGGCGCGGGACAATGAGCAGTTCTTC. The whole variable domain, filled in from reference TRBV14 and TRBJ2-1, reads EAGVTQFPSHSVIEKGQTVTLRCDPISGHDNLYWYRRVMGKEIKFLLHFVKESKQDESGMPNNRFLAERTGGTYSTLKVQPAELEDSGVYFCASSPTGWARDNEQFFGPGTRLTVL.

The rearrangement uses TRBV9 and TRBJ2-3; no reliable D call. CDR1 and CDR2 from the germline V gene are SGDLS and YYNGEE. This CDR3 has 14 residues. V gave up 0 bases and J gave up 2 bases, with 7 bases separating them. The CDR3 loop is CASSVALITDTQYF. CDR3 DNA: TGTGCCAGCAGCGTAGCTCTAATCACAGATACGCAGTATTTT.

The chain is built from TRBV30 and TRBJ1-6; no clear D. Trimming stripped 0 bases from V and 10 bases from J, with 16 bases between. This CDR3 comprises 15 residues. Looked up from germline, CDR1 is GTSNPN and CDR2 is SVGIG (reference sequence). CDR3 in amino acids: CAWSVLLGRRSPLHF. CDR3 nucleotide sequence: TGTGCCTGGAGTGTACTCCTAGGCCGGCGATCACCCCTCCACTTT.

This rearrangement joins TRBV9 to TRBJ1-2; no clear D. This CDR3 is 15 amino acids long. The V gene's germline CDR1 is SGDLS and CDR2 YYNGEE. V lost 3 bases and J lost 0, with 12 bases in between. As DNA, the CDR3 is TGTGCCAGCAGCGCTATCTACCGGTCTAACTATGGCTACACCTTC. This translates into CASSAIYRSNYGYTF.

The V and J genes are TRBV19 and TRBJ1-3; D is unresolved. Trimming removed 4 bases from V and 4 bases from J, with 8 bases in between. Germline values: CDR1 LNHDA, CDR2 SQIVND (reference sequence). CDR3 length: 13 amino acids. CDR3 sequence: CASSSEEGNTIYF. CDR3 bases: TGTGCCAGTAGTAGCGAGGAAGGAAACACCATATATTTT.

This clone was counted a few times. This chain uses TRBV7-8 with TRBJ2-7; D possibly corresponds to TRBD2 (6 bases). The CDR3 contains 13 residues. CDR1 and CDR2 from the germline V gene are SGHVS and FQNEAQ. V lost 1 base to trimming and J lost 7 bases, with 11 bases between them. The CDR3, as DNA: TGTGCCAGCAGCTTAGACGCGGGGAGGGAGCAGTACTTC. Protein: CASSLDAGREQYF. The variable domain in full, completed from reference TRBV7-8 and TRBJ2-7, reads GAGVSQSPRYKVAKRGQDVALRCDPISGHVSLFWYQQALGQGPEFLTYFQNEAQLDKSGLPSDRFFAERPEGSVSTLKIQRTQQEDSAVYLCASSLDAGREQYFGPGTRLTVT.

V is TRBV7-2 and J is TRBJ2-5; tentatively, D is TRBD2 (7 bases). V was pared by 7 bases and J by 4 bases, with 13 bases between. From germline, CDR1 is SGHTA and CDR2 FQGNSA. The length of the CDR3 is 13 residues. The CDR3 nucleotides are TGTGCCAGCACGCGCGGGGGCTCAGAGACCCAGTACTTC. Its protein is CASTRGGSETQYF.

V gene TRBV7-8 combines with J gene TRBJ1-6, with TRBD1 matching over 8 bases. The germline V gene encodes CDR1 SGHVS and CDR2 FQNEAQ. This CDR3 contains 15 residues. After removal of 1 base from V and 7 bases from J, the junction contained 3 bases not matched to a gene. For the CDR3, the DNA is TGTGCCAGCAGCTTAGATAGGACAGGGAATTCACCCCTCCACTTT. Translation gives CASSLDRTGNSPLHF.

This clone has a single count. V usage is TRBV4-1 and J usage is TRBJ2-1; 14 nucleotides agree with TRBD2. V lost 7 bases, J lost 6 bases, and 14 bases stayed unmatched. The CDR3 spans 18 residues. Germline lookup yields CDR1 MGHRA and CDR2 YSYEKL. For the CDR3, the DNA is TGCGCCAGCACCCTCGAGGGTTTGACTAGCGGGGGGGCCAATGAGCAGTTCTTC. It yields the protein CASTLEGLTSGGANEQFF.

This clone was seen once. The rearrangement joins TRBV6-5 to TRBJ1-2; D is perhaps TRBD1 (6 bases). Germline V gene data show CDR1 as MNHEY and CDR2 as SVGAGI. The CDR3 totals 12 residues. V lost 4 bases to trimming and J lost 7 bases, with 10 bases between them. The CDR3 region has the DNA TGTGCCAGCAGTTTGACAGGCGGTGGCTACACCTTC. This translates into CASSLTGGGYTF.

The CDR3 nucleotides read TGTGCCAGCAGCTTAGCAGGGGCGCACACTGAAGCTTTCTTT. Its translation: CASSLAGAHTEAFF. The genes are TRBV11-2 and TRBJ1-1; TRBD1 is a possible D gene (6 bases). Trimming shortened V by 1 base and J by 3 bases, and 9 bases separated the two germline ends. The germline V gene encodes CDR1 SGHAT and CDR2 FQNNGV. The CDR3 length is 14 residues.

The V gene is TRBV6-5, the J gene TRBJ2-3, with D possibly matching TRBD1 (5 bases). Germline loops: CDR1 MNHEY, CDR2 SVGAGI. The CDR3 has 13 amino acids. V was clipped by 7 bases and J by 4 bases, with 12 bases between them. The CDR3 region is CASTSGLADTQYF. Here the CDR3 DNA reads TGTGCCAGCACCTCAGGGCTGGCAGATACGCAGTATTTT.

V is TRBV7-9 and J is TRBJ1-5, with D possibly TRBD1 on 6 matching bases. V lost 7 bases and J 6 bases, leaving 16 bases between the germline ends. The CDR3 sequence is 14 residues long. Germline lookup yields CDR1 SEHNR and CDR2 FQNEAQ (reference sequence). In DNA form, the CDR3 reads TGTGCCAGCACCTTTGGGGGCGACGGTCAGCCCCAGCATTTT. It encodes CASTFGGDGQPQHF.

V and J are TRBV5-1 and TRBJ1-3, with 7 bases lining up with TRBD1. The V gene's germline CDR1 is SGHRS and CDR2 YFSETQ. Losses at the gene ends were 5 bases for V and 0 bases for J; bases not matched to a gene: 5. CDR3 length: 15 residues. CDR3: CASRPWTGSGNTIYF. The CDR3 DNA reads as TGCGCCAGCAGACCCTGGACAGGCTCTGGAAACACCATATATTTT.